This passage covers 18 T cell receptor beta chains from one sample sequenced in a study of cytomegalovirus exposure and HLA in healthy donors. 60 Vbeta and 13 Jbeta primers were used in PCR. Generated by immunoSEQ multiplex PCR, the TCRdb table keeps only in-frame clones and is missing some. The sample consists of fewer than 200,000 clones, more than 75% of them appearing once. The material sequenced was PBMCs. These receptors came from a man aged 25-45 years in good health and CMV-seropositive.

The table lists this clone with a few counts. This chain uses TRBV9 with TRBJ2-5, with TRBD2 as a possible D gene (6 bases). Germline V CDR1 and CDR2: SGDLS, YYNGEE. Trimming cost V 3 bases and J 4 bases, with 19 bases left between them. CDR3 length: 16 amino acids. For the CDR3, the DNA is TGTGCCAGCAGCGGCTTGTTAGGAGGGCAGGGAGAGACCCAGTACTTC. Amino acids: CASSGLLGGQGETQYF.

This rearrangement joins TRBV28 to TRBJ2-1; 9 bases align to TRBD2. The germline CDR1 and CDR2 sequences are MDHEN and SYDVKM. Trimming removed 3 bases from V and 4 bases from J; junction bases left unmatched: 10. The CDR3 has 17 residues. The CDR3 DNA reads TGTGCCAGCAGTTTTAGGGGAGGCGGGAGGGTTTACAATGAGCAGTTCTTC. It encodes CASSFRGGGRVYNEQFF.

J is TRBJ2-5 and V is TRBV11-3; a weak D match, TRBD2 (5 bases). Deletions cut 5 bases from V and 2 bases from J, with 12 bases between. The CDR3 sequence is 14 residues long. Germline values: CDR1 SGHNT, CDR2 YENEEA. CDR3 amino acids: CASSPPEVQETQYF. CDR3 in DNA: TGTGCCAGCAGCCCCCCGGAGGTACAAGAGACCCAGTACTTC.

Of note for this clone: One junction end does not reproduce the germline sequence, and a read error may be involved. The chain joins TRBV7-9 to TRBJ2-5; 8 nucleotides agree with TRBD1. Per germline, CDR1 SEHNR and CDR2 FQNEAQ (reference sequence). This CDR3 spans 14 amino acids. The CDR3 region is CSSSLSGQAETQYF. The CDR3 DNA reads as TGTTCCAGCAGCTTATCGGGACAGGCAGAGACCCAGTACTTC.

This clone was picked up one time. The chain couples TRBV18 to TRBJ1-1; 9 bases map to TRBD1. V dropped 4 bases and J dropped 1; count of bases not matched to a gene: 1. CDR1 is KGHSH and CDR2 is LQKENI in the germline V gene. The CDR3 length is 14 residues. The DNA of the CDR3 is TGTGCCAGCTCACAGGGACAGGGGAACACTGAAGCTTTCTTT. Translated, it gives CASSQGQGNTEAFF.

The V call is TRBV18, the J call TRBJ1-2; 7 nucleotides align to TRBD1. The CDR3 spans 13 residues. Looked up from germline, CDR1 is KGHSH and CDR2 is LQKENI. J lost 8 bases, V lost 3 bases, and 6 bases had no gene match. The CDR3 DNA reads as TGTGCCAGCTCACCGACAGGGCAGGAGGGCTACACCTTC. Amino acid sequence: CASSPTGQEGYTF.

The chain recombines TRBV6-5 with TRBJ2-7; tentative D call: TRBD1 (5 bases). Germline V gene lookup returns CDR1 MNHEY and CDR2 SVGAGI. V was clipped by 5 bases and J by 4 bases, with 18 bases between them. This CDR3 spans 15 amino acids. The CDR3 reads CASSSNTDRFYEQYF. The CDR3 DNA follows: TGTGCCAGCAGTAGTAACACCGACAGATTTTACGAGCAGTACTTC.

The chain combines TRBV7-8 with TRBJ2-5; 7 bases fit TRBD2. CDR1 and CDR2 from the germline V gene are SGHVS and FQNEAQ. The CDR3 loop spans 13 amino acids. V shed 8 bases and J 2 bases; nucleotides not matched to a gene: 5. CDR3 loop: CASSGLPQETQYF. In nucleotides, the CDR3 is TGTGCCAGCTCGGGACTACCGCAAGAGACCCAGTACTTC.

This chain's CDR3 is CASTGGPYNEQFF. Written as DNA, the CDR3 is TGTGCCAGCACGGGCGGGCCCTACAATGAGCAGTTCTTC. The J gene is TRBJ2-1, the V gene TRBV7-8; TRBD2 is a possible D gene (5 bases). CDR1 and CDR2 from the germline V gene are SGHVS and FQNEAQ. The CDR3 consists of 13 residues. The V end lost 7 bases, the J end lost 2 bases, and 9 bases lay between the germline ends.

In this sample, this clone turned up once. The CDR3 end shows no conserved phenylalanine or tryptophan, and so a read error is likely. The CDR3 protein is CASSPGLVEAGELFL. CDR3 in DNA: TGTGCCAGCAGCCCTGGACTAGTAGAGGCCGGGGAGCTGTTTCTT. The V and J genes are TRBV4-2 and TRBJ2-2; 7 nucleotides align to TRBD2. The germline V gene encodes CDR1 LGHNA and CDR2 YNFKEQ. J was trimmed by 6 bases and V by 4 bases; bases with no gene match: 8. This CDR3 has 15 residues.

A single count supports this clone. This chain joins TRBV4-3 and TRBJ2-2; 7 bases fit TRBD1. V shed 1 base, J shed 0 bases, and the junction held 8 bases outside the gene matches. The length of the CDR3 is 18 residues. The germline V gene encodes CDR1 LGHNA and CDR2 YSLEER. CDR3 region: CASSQGAGTVANTGELFF. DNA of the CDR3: TGCGCCAGCAGCCAAGGGGCCGGGACAGTGGCGAACACCGGGGAGCTGTTTTTT.

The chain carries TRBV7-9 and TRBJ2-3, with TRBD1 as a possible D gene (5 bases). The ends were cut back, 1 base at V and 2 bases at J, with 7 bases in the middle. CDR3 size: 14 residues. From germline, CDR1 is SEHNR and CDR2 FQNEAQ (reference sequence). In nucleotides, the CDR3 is TGTGCCAGCAGCTTAGTAGGGGTCACAGATACGCAGTATTTT. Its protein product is CASSLVGVTDTQYF.

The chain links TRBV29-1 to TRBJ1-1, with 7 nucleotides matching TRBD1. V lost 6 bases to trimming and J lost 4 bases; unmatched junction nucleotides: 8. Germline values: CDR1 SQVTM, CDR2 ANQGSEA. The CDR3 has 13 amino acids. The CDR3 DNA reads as TGCAGCGTCGCGGCAGGGGGTGGCACTGAAGCTTTCTTT. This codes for CSVAAGGGTEAFF.

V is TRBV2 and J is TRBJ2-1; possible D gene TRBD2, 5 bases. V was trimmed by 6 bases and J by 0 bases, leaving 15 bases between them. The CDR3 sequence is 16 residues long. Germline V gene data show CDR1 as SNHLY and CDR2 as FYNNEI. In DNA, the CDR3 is TGTGCCAGCAGAAAGAGGGCCAGTAGCTCCTACAATGAGCAGTTCTTC. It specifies CASRKRASSSYNEQFF.

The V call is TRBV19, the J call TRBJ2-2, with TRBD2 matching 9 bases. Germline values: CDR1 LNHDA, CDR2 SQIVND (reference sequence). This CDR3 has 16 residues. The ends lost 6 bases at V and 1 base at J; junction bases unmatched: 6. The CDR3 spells CASRSGLARNTGELFF. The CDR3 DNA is TGTGCCAGTAGATCGGGACTAGCAAGGAACACCGGGGAGCTGTTTTTT.

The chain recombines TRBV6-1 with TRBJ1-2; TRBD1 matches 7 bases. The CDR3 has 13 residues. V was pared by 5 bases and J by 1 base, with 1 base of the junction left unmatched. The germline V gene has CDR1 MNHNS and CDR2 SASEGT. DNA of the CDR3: TGTGCCAGCAGTTGGGACAGTAACTATGGCTACACCTTC. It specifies CASSWDSNYGYTF.

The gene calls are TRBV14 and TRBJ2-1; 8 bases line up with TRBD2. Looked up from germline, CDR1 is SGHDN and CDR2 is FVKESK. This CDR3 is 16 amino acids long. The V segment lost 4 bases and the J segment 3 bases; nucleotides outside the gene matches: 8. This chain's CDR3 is CASSPLLAGHYNEQFF. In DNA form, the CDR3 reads TGTGCCAGCAGCCCCCTCTTAGCGGGACACTACAATGAGCAGTTCTTC.

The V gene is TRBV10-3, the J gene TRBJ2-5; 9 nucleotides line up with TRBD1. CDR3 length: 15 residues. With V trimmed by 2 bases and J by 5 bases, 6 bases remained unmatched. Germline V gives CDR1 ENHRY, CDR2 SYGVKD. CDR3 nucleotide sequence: TGTGCCATCAGTGAGGGTGGACAGGGGACGGAGACCCAGTACTTC. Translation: CAISEGGQGTETQYF.